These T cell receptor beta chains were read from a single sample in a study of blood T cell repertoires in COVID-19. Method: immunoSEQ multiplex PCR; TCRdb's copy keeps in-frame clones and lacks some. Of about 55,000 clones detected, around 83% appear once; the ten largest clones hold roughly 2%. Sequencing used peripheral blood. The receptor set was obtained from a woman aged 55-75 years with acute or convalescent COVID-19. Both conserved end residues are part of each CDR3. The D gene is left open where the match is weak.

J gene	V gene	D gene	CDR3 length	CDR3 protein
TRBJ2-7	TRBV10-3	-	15	CAISDGTSSSYEQYF
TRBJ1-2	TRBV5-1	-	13	CASSPGANYGYTF
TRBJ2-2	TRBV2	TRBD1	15	CASSRDSLNTGELFF
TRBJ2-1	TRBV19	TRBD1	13	CATSDRAYNEQFF
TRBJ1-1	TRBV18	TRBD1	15	CASSQEQGANTEAFF
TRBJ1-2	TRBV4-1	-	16	CASSGRTGVGYAGYTF
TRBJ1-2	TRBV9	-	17	CASSSRVSGKETNGYTF
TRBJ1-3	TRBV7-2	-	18	CASSLVPPAGGSGNTIYF
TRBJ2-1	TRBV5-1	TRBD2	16	CASSLVIAGGYNEQFF
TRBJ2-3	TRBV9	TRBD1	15	CASSSLGTGIGTQYF
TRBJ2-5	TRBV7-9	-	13	CASSLTGIETQYF
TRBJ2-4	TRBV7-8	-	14	CASSLGGVKNIQYF
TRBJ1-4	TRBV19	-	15	CASSIGGSTNEKLFF
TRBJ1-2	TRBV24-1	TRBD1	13	CARAGQGGYGYTF
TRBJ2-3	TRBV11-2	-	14	CASSPRREMDTQYF
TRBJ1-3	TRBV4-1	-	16	CASSLEGDLSGNTIYF
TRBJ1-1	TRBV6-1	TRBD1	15	CASSEARQGADEAFF
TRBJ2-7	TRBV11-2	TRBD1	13	CASSRDRVHEQYF
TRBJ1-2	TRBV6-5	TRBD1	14	CASKDRETNYGYTF
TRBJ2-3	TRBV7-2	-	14	CASSSGHNTDTQYF
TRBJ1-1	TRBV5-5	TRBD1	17	CASSLDLHLTGALEAFF
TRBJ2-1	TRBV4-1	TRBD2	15	CASSQMSSGNNEQFF